These 13 T cell receptor beta chains came from one sample sequenced in a study of regulatory T cells in long-lasting Graves disease. The time point here: persistent/refractory GD, antithyroid drugs over 5 years with positive TRAb. Making the TCR library involved RNA that had been extracted from PBMCs. Building of the TCR beta libraries involved iRepertoire HTBI primers and Arm-PCR of CDR3 regions. One entry per CDR3 protein, called by TCRdb with MiXCR from the multiplex PCR reads. Here the sample spans hundreds of thousands of distinct CDR3 sequences, 22% being singletons. Here the sequenced sample was peripheral blood mononuclear cells (PBMCs), taken when the disease was refractory, from a patient treated with antithyroid drugs. The receptor set was obtained from a female donor with Graves disease.

J is TRBJ2-5 and V is TRBV30; 7 positions agree with TRBD1. Germline CDR1 is GTSNPN and CDR2 is SVGIG (reference sequence). V lost 6 bases, J lost 5 bases, and 15 bases stayed unmatched. The CDR3 length is 15 residues. The CDR3 reads CACSFGQALTETQYF. CDR3 DNA: TGTGCCTGCTCTTTCGGACAGGCCCTCACGGAGACCCAGTACTTC.

The chain couples TRBV24-1 to TRBJ2-2; D unresolved. The CDR3 covers 12 residues. The germline CDR1 and CDR2 sequences are KGHDR and SFDVKD. The V gene lost 9 bases and the J gene lost 3 bases, with 7 bases spanning the gap. CDR3 sequence: CATRRDTGELFF. For the CDR3, the DNA is TGTGCCACCCGTCGGGACACCGGGGAGCTGTTTTTT.

At least ten counts were recorded for this clonotype. V is TRBV2 and J is TRBJ2-7, with 11 positions matching TRBD1. Trimming cost V 10 bases and J 1 base; bases outside gene matches: 3. Germline assignment: CDR1 SNHLY and CDR2 FYNNEI. CDR3 size: 13 residues. CDR3 in DNA: TGTGCCACCGGGACAGGGGGGTCCTACGAGCAGTACTTC. Amino acid sequence: CATGTGGSYEQYF.

This clonotype was counted at least ten times. The genes are TRBV20-1 and TRBJ2-5, with TRBD1 identical over 10 bases. The V gene's germline CDR1 is DFQATT and CDR2 SNEGSKA (reference sequence). The CDR3 loop spans 16 amino acids. V shed 1 base, J shed 5 bases, and the junction held 10 bases outside the gene matches. CDR3 sequence: CSARVGQGGRRETQYF. In nucleotides, the CDR3 is TGCAGTGCTAGAGTAGGACAGGGGGGCAGGCGGGAGACCCAGTACTTC.

This clonotype was observed many times. This chain joins TRBV11-2 and TRBJ1-1; no definite D call. This CDR3 spans 13 amino acids. Germline V gives CDR1 SGHAT, CDR2 FQNNGV. The germline V and J ends were trimmed by 1 base and 3 bases, with 6 bases remaining between them. The CDR3: CASSLVQYTEAFF. CDR3 sequence (DNA): TGTGCCAGCAGCTTAGTCCAGTACACTGAAGCTTTCTTT.

This clonotype was recorded many times. This chain connects TRBV6-2 or TRBV6-3 to TRBJ2-5; 11 bases line up with TRBD2. CDR1 is MNHEY and CDR2 is SVGEGT in the germline V gene. The CDR3 has 16 amino acids. J was trimmed by 3 bases and V by 0 bases; bases with no gene match: 3. For the CDR3, the DNA is TGTGCCAGCAGTTACTCGGGACTAGCGGCCAAAGAGACCCAGTACTTC. As protein: CASSYSGLAAKETQYF.

This chain links TRBV18 with TRBJ2-7, with D possibly being TRBD1 or TRBD2 (5 bases each). CDR1 and CDR2 from the germline V gene are KGHSH and LQKENI. V was trimmed by 3 bases and J by 4 bases, leaving 19 bases between them. The CDR3 has 16 residues. CDR3 DNA: TGTGCCAGCTCACCTATTTCCGGGACGGCCCAATACGAGCAGTACTTC. This sequence encodes CASSPISGTAQYEQYF.

The rearrangement uses TRBV7-9 and TRBJ2-3; 7 bases are shared with TRBD1. Germline CDR1 and CDR2: SEHNR and FQNEAQ (reference sequence). The CDR3 is 15 residues long. Trimming cost V 1 base and J 6 bases; bases outside gene matches: 7. The CDR3, as DNA: TGTGCCAGCAGCTTAGATGGAAGGGGGCGCGATACGCAGTATTTT. Translated, it gives CASSLDGRGRDTQYF. Using reference TRBV7-9 and TRBJ2-3 for the parts outside the CDR3, the full variable domain is DTGVSQNPRHKITKRGQNVTFRCDPISEHNRLYWYRQTLGQGPEFLTYFQNEAQLEKSRLLSDRFSAERPKGSFSTLEIQRTEQGDSAMYLCASSLDGRGRDTQYFGPGTRLTVL.

At least ten counts were recorded for this clonotype. The chain employs TRBV2 and TRBJ1-1; 7 bases agree with TRBD1. The V gene's germline CDR1 is SNHLY and CDR2 FYNNEI. The CDR3 is 13 amino acids. Trimming took 6 bases from V and 5 from J; bases not matched to a gene: 6. CDR3 coding DNA: TGTGCCAGCAGCGCCCCAGGGGGGACTGAAGCTTTCTTT. It specifies CASSAPGGTEAFF. The full variable domain, rest sourced from reference TRBV2 and TRBJ1-1, is EPEVTQTPSHQVTQMGQEVILRCVPISNHLYFYWYRQILGQKVEFLVSFYNNEISEKSEIFDDQFSVERPDGSNFTLKIRSTKLEDSAMYFCASSAPGGTEAFFGQGTRLTVV.

J is TRBJ2-2 and V is TRBV6-1; no reliable D call. The V end was cut by 6 bases, the J end by 3 bases, with 20 bases between. Per germline, CDR1 MNHNS and CDR2 SASEGT. The CDR3 totals 17 residues. The DNA for the CDR3 is TGTGCCAGCAGCGAGACCTCCCCGATGAGGTACACCGGGGAGCTGTTTTTT. Amino acids: CASSETSPMRYTGELFF.

This clonotype was found once. CDR3 nucleotides: TGTGCCAGCTCACCTGGGGAGGGGATGAACACTGAAGCTTTCTTT. Translation gives CASSPGEGMNTEAFF. J is TRBJ1-1 and V is TRBV18; D may be TRBD1 (5 bases). Germline CDR1 KGHSH, CDR2 LQKENI. This CDR3 is built from 15 residues. With 3 bases removed from V and 0 bases from J, the gap between germline ends came to 11 bases.

A few counts support this clonotype. This chain links TRBV24-1 with TRBJ1-5; D is unresolved. The V and J ends lost 9 bases and 3 bases respectively, with 11 bases between them. The germline V gene has CDR1 KGHDR and CDR2 SFDVKD. The CDR3 length is 13 residues. The CDR3: CATAGGSNQPQHF. The CDR3 coding sequence is TGTGCCACCGCGGGAGGATCCAATCAGCCCCAGCATTTT.

This clonotype has at least ten counts. A read error may explain this, as a much larger clone is one base away. CDR3 DNA: TGTGCCAGCAGACTAGCGGGGGCTCCGTACCAAGAGACCCAGTACTTC. Its protein is CASRLAGAPYQETQYF. The V gene is TRBV28, the J gene TRBJ2-5; 11 nucleotides align to TRBD2. Per germline, CDR1 MDHEN and CDR2 SYDVKM. V lost 6 bases to trimming and J lost 0 bases; unmatched junction nucleotides: 6. The CDR3 sequence is 16 residues long.